A single sample is the source of the 12 T cell receptor beta chains below, sequenced in a study of long-term antiretroviral therapy in people with HIV. Assay version v3.0 of immunoSEQ was used, and it was run at survey level. Libraries were prepared by immunoSEQ multiplex PCR; TCRdb keeps only in-frame clonotypes and omits some of them. The data contain tens of thousands of clones, about 88% of them seen just once; the ten biggest clones take up 4.8%. Material: unsorted PBMCs, obtained about 2.7 years before starting antiretroviral therapy. Every receptor here comes from a woman in her thirties with HIV.

This clone has more than one count but fewer than ten. CDR3 in amino acids: CASSPWVSYNSPLHF. CDR3 DNA sequence: TGTGCCAGCTCACCGTGGGTCTCCTATAATTCACCCCTCCACTTT. The V call is TRBV18, the J call TRBJ1-6; no clear D. CDR1 and CDR2 from the germline V gene are KGHSH and LQKENI. This CDR3 is built from 15 residues. Trimming shortened V by 3 bases and J by 0 bases, and 6 bases separated the two germline ends.

The chain employs TRBV10-3 and TRBJ2-5, with D possibly being TRBD2 (5 bases). Germline values: CDR1 ENHRY, CDR2 SYGVKD. V shed 8 bases and J shed 4 bases, with 17 bases lying between them. There are 14 residues in the CDR3. The CDR3, as DNA: TGTGCCATCTCCGGGAAACTTATGGGAGAGACCCAGTACTTC. It translates to CAISGKLMGETQYF.

This clone occurred once. The chain is built from TRBV11-2 and TRBJ1-2, with D perhaps TRBD1 (6 bases). V was shortened by 2 bases and J by 4 bases, with 26 bases between the two germline ends. Germline V lookup: CDR1 SGHAT, CDR2 FQNNGV. There are 19 residues in the CDR3. CDR3: CASSLIGIKDYGGAYGYTF. The CDR3 coding sequence is TGTGCCAGCAGCTTAATCGGAATTAAGGACTACGGGGGCGCCTATGGCTACACCTTC.

The chain combines TRBV5-1 with TRBJ1-5; D remains ambiguous. V gave up 0 bases and J gave up 2 bases, with 6 bases separating them. The CDR3 is 14 residues long. The V gene's germline CDR1 is SGHRS and CDR2 YFSETQ. CDR3 loop: CASSLGTGNQPQHF. Written as DNA, the CDR3 is TGCGCCAGCAGCTTGGGTACAGGCAATCAGCCCCAGCATTTT.

V is TRBV14 and J is TRBJ1-1, with D unclear. The CDR3 loop spans 16 amino acids. V was pared by 0 bases and J by 2 bases, with 13 bases between. Germline CDR1 and CDR2: SGHDN and FVKESK. CDR3 protein: CASSQDVRVRNTEAFF. CDR3 DNA: TGTGCCAGCAGCCAAGATGTCCGGGTCCGTAACACTGAAGCTTTCTTT.

The chain recombines TRBV30 with TRBJ1-3; D remains ambiguous. Germline lookup yields CDR1 GTSNPN and CDR2 SVGIG (reference sequence). The V and J ends lost 4 bases and 5 bases respectively, with 6 bases between them. The CDR3 totals 11 residues. CDR3 DNA sequence: TGTGCCTGGATGTTACGAAACACCATATATTTT. Translated, it gives CAWMLRNTIYF.

The J gene is TRBJ1-2, the V gene TRBV5-4; D gene unclear. The CDR3 length is 13 residues. Germline assignment: CDR1 SGHNT and CDR2 YYREEE (reference sequence). The V and J ends lost 1 base and 5 bases respectively, with 9 bases between them. CDR3 coding DNA: TGTGCCAGCAGCTTGACAGTAACGTATGGCTACACCTTC. Amino acid sequence: CASSLTVTYGYTF.

The rearrangement uses TRBV19 and TRBJ2-1; the D gene is possibly TRBD1 (6 bases). Germline V lookup: CDR1 LNHDA, CDR2 SQIVND (reference sequence). The CDR3 totals 12 residues. The V and J ends lost 11 bases and 6 bases respectively, with 14 bases between them. The CDR3 DNA reads TGTGCCTCCATGACAGGTCCCAATGAGCAGTTCTTC. Protein sequence: CASMTGPNEQFF.

This clone was seen only once. This rearrangement joins TRBV6-6 to TRBJ1-5; 9 bases agree with TRBD1. Germline CDR1 is MNHNY and CDR2 is SVGAGI (reference sequence). CDR3 size: 16 residues. The V segment lost 3 bases and the J segment 2 bases; nucleotides outside the gene matches: 5. Here the CDR3 reads CASSYTGQGGNQPQHF. The CDR3 DNA is TGTGCCAGCAGTTATACGGGACAGGGAGGCAATCAGCCCCAGCATTTT.

The gene calls are TRBV2 and TRBJ1-3; unclear D gene. V was shortened by 2 bases and J by 7 bases, with 12 bases between the two germline ends. CDR3 length equals 14 residues. Germline assignment: CDR1 SNHLY and CDR2 FYNNEI. CDR3 sequence reads: CASSESPRRNTIYF. In DNA form, the CDR3 reads TGTGCCAGCAGTGAAAGTCCCAGGCGGAACACCATATATTTT.

The rearrangement uses TRBV18 and TRBJ2-5, with D possibly being TRBD1 (5 bases). The CDR3 contains 13 residues. In germline, CDR1 is KGHSH, CDR2 LQKENI. With 5 bases removed from V and 5 bases from J, the gap between germline ends came to 12 bases. This CDR3 is CASSSGLWETQYF. In DNA, the CDR3 is TGTGCCAGCTCATCAGGGCTTTGGGAGACCCAGTACTTC.

This clone occurred once. The V and J genes are TRBV7-2 and TRBJ1-6, with D tentatively TRBD1 (5 bases). Trimming left V 6 bases short and J 6 bases short, with 12 bases between. Germline values: CDR1 SGHTA, CDR2 FQGNSA. This CDR3 is 14 amino acids long. CDR3 DNA sequence: TGTGCCAGCAGAGAAGGGACGGTTAATTCACCCCTCCACTTT. It codes for CASREGTVNSPLHF. Filled out from reference TRBV7-2 and TRBJ1-6, the complete variable domain reads GAGVSQSPSNKVTEKGKDVELRCDPISGHTALYWYRQSLGQGLEFLIYFQGNSAPDKSGLPSDRFSAERTGGSVSTLTIQRTQQEDSAVYLCASREGTVNSPLHFGNGTRLTVT.